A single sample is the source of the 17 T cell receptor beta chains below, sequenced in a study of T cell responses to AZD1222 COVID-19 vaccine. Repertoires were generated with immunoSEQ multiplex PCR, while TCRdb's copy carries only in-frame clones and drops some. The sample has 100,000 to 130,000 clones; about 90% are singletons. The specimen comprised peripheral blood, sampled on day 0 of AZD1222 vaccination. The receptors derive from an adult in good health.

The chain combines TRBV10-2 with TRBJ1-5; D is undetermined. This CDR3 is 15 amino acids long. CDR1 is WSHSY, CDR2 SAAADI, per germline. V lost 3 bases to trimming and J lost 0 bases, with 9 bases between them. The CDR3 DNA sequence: TGCGCCAGCAGTGAAATGTCAGTTAGCAATCAGCCCCAGCATTTT. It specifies CASSEMSVSNQPQHF.

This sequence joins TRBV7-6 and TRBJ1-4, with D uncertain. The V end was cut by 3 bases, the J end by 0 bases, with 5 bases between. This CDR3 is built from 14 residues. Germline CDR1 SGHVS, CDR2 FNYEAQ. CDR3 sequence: CASSFVATNEKLFF. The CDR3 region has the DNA TGTGCCAGCAGCTTCGTGGCAACTAATGAAAAACTGTTTTTT.

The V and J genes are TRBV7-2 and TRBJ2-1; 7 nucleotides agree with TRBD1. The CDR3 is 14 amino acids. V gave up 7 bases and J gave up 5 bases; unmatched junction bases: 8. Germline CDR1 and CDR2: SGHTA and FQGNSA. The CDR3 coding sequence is TGTGCCAGCACCTCCGACAGGGTGGACAATGAGCAGTTCTTC. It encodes CASTSDRVDNEQFF.

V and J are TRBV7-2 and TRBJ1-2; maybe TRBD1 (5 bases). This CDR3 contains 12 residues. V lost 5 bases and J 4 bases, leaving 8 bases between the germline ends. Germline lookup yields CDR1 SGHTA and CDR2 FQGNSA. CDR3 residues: CASSRGGYGYTF. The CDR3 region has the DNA TGTGCCAGCAGCCGGGGCGGCTATGGCTACACCTTC.

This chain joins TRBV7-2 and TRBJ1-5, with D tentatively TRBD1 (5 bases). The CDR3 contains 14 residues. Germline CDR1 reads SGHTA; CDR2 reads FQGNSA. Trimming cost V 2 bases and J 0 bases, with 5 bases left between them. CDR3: CASSLQGSNQPQHF. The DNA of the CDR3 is TGTGCCAGCAGCTTACAGGGTAGCAATCAGCCCCAGCATTTT.

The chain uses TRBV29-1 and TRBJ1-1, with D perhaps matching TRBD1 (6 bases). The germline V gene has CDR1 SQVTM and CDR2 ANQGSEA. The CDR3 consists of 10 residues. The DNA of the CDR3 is TGCAGAACCAACAGGGTTGAAGCTTTCTTT. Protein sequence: CRTNRVEAFF.

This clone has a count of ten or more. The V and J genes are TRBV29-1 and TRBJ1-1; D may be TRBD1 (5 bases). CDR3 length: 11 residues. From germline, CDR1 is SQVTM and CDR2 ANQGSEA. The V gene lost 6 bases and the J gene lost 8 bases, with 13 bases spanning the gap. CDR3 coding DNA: TGCAGCGTGGGGGAGACGGCAGAAGCTTTCTTT. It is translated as CSVGETAEAFF.

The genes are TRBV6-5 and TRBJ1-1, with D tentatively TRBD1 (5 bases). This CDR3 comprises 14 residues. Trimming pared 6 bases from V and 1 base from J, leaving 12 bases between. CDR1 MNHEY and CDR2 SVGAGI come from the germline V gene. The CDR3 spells CASRAGSRNTEAFF. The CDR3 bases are TGTGCCAGCAGAGCAGGGTCTAGGAACACTGAAGCTTTCTTT.

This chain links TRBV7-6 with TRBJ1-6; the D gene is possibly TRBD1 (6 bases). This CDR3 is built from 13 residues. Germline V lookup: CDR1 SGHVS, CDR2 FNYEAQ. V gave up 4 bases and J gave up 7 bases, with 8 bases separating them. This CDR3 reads CASSSTGNSPLHF. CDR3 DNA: TGTGCCAGCAGCTCCACAGGGAATTCACCCCTCCACTTT.

CDR3 in amino acids: CASSRFEGTSSYNEQFF. CDR3 in DNA: TGTGCCAGCAGCCGTTTTGAAGGGACTAGCTCCTACAATGAGCAGTTCTTC. The V and J genes are TRBV3-1 (or the pseudogene TRBV3-2) and TRBJ2-1, with 8 bases identical to TRBD2. Germline loops: CDR1 LGHDT, CDR2 YNNKEL (reference sequence). J gave up 0 bases and V 4 bases, and 8 bases lay outside the gene matches. This CDR3 has 17 amino acids.

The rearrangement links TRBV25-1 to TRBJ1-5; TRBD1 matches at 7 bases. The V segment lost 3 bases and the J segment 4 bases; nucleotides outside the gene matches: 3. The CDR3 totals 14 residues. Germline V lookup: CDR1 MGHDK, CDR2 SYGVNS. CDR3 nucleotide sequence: TGTGCCAGCAGTGACCTCAGGGGGAATCAGCCCCAGCATTTT. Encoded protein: CASSDLRGNQPQHF.

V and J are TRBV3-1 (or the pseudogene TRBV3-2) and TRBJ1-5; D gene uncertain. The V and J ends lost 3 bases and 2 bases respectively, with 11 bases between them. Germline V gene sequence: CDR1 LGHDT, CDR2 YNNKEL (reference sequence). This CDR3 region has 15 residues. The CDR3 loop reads CASSHGLGGNQPQHF. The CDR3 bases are TGTGCCAGCAGCCACGGACTCGGTGGCAATCAGCCCCAGCATTTT.

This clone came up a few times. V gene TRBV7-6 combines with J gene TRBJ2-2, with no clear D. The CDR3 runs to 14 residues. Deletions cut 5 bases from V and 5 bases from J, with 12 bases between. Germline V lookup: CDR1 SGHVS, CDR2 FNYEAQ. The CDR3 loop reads CASSPDVGTGELFF. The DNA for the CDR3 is TGTGCCAGCAGCCCCGATGTGGGTACCGGGGAGCTGTTTTTT.

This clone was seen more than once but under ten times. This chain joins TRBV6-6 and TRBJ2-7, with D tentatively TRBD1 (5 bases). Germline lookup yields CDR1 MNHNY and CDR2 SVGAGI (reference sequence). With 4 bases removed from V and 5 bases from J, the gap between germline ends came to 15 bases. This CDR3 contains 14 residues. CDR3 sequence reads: CASSLGAAPNEQYF. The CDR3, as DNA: TGTGCCAGCAGTTTAGGGGCAGCCCCTAACGAGCAGTACTTC.

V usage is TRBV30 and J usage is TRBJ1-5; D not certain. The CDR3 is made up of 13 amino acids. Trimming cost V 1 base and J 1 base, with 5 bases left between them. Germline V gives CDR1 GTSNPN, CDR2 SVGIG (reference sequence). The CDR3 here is CAWSETSNQPQHF. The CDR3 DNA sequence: TGTGCCTGGAGTGAAACAAGCAATCAGCCCCAGCATTTT.

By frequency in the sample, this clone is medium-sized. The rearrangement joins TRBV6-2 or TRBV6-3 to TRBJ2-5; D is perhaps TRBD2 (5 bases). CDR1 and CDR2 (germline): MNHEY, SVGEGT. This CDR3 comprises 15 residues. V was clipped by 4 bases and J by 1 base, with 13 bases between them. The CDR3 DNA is TGTGCCAGCAGTTTCCCCCAGGACTCCCAAGAGACCCAGTACTTC. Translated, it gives CASSFPQDSQETQYF.

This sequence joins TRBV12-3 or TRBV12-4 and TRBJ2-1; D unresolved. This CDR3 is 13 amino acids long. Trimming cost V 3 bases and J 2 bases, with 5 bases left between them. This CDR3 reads CASSLTPYNEQFF. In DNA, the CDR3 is TGTGCCAGCAGTTTGACTCCCTACAATGAGCAGTTCTTC.